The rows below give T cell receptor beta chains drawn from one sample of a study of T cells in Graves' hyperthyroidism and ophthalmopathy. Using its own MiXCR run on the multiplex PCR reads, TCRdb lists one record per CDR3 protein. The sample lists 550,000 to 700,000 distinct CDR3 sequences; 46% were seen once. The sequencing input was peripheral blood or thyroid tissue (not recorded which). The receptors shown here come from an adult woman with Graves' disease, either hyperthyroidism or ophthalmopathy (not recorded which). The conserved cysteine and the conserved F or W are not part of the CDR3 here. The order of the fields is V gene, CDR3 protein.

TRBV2	ASSPDRNYGYT
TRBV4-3	ASSQAVTTYYYT
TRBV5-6	ASRDRVSYEQY
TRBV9	ASSEAGAMYSPLH
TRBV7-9	ASSSTSQAAETQY
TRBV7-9	ASSSPVGGEKLF
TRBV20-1	SARHPANYGYT
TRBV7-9	ASSMGGMEKLF
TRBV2	ASSHKDTGANVLT
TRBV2	ASRTGGNEQF
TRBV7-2	ASSPRLAGGRVYANTGELF
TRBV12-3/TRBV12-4	ASSWVGGETQY
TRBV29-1	SVRTGERHYGYT
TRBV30	AWSVDEKLF
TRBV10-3	AISELWQGEAF
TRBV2	ASIRLAGGLTDTKY
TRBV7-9	ASSETGLLTEAF
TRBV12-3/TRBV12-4	ASSLGQGIFSRTF
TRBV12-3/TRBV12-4	ASSLGMSTGGYT
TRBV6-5	ASSYSKPRDGEAF
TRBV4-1	ASSHPAHRALNQPQH
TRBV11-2	ASSLDIRRYEQY
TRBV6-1	ASSENSGIRSPLH
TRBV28	ASSTQGATQH
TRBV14	ASSRQGNGYT
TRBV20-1	SASGTGQETQN
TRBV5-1	ASSLWTGNTIY
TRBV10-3	AIRENTGELY
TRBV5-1	ASRDGTGVNEQY
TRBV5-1	ASRERGGNTEAF
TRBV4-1	ASSRVGHNQPQH
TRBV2	ASRRETSYEQY
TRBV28	ASSVFQGETQY
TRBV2	ASSQGVGQPQH
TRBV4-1	ASSPRLAGYQETQY
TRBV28	ASSLGPHEQY
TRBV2	ASSLRDGHT
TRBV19	AISQGYTEAF
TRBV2	ASSDPTSGSPETQY
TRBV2	ASLGQGSYQPQY
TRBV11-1	ASSGQGRSTEAF
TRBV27	ASRAARGDRGKSF
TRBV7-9	ASSPRTENGYT
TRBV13	ASWRAGGRPGELF
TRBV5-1	ASSLDGGAEELF
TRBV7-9	ATSRVYDSETQY
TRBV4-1	ASSYRPGGAETQY